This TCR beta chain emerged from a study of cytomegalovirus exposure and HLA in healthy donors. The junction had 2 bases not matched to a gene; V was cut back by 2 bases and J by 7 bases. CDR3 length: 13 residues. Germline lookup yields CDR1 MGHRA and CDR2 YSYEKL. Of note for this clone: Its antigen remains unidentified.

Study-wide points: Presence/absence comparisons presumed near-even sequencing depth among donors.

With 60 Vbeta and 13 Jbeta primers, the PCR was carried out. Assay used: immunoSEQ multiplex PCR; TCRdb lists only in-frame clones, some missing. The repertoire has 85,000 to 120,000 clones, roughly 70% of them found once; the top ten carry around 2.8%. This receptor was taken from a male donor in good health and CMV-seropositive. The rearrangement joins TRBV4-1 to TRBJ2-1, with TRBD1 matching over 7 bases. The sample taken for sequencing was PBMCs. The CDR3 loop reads CASSQIQGNEQFF. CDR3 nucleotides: TGCGCCAGCAGCCAAATACAGGGGAATGAGCAGTTCTTC.